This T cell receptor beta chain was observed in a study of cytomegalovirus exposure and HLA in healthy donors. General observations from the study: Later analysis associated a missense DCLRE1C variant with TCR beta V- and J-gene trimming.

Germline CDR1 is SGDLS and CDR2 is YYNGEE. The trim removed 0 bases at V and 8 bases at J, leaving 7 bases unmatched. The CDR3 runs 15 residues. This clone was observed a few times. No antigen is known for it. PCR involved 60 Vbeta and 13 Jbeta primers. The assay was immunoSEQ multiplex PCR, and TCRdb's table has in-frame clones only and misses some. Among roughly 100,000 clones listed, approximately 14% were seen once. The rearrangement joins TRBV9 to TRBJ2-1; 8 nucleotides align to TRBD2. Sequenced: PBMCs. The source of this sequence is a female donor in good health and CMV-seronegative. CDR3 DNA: TGTGCCAGCAGCGTAGGAGCGGGAGTAGCCGATGAGCAGTTCTTC. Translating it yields CASSVGAGVADEQFF.